This TCR beta chain originates from a study of T cell responses to AZD1222 COVID-19 vaccine. Measured with immunoSEQ multiplex PCR; TCRdb has only the in-frame clones, and not every one. This table holds around 58,000 clones, 70% to 90% found once. This clone was recorded a few times. Second doses at about 4 or about 12 weeks were pooled. Germline trimming cut 0 bases from V and 6 bases from J; bases unmatched to any gene: 5. This CDR3 is built from 15 residues. Germline CDR1 reads MGHRA; CDR2 reads YSYEKL. The source material was peripheral blood, sampled 28 days after the second AZD1222 dose. This clonotype originated in an adult who received the AZD1222 COVID-19 vaccine. V gene TRBV4-1 combines with J gene TRBJ2-7; 10 bases are a match to TRBD1. Here the CDR3 reads CASSQDGGQGREQYF. CDR3 in DNA: TGCGCCAGCAGCCAAGATGGGGGACAGGGGCGCGAGCAGTACTTC.